This TCR beta chain derives from a study of identifying expanded T cells in peripheral blood. Study-level results: Variance in clone template counts between two-week samples significantly increased with total template count across all healthy donors. Technical replicates showed around 1.2 changed clones; two weeks 15 to 20; four weeks 19.

V gave up 4 bases and J gave up 10 bases, with 19 bases separating them. The length of the CDR3 is 14 residues. Per germline, CDR1 LNHDA and CDR2 SQIVND (reference sequence). No infections or other immune events were documented during collection. With respect to this clone: The antigen is undetermined.

Assay: immunoSEQ multiplex PCR; the TCRdb copy retains only in-frame clones and omits some. The sample shows some 120,000 clones, roughly 82% of them seen only once. The clonotype was recovered from a person aged 18-70 years in good health. The chain employs TRBV19 and TRBJ1-2, with D hard to call. The sequenced sample was blood. DNA of the CDR3: TGTGCCAGTAGTACCGCCGTTTTGCACGGGTCCTACACCTTC. Its translation: CASSTAVLHGSYTF. Filled out from reference TRBV19 and TRBJ1-2, the complete variable domain reads DGGITQSPKYLFRKEGQNVTLSCEQNLNHDAMYWYRQDPGQGLRLIYYSQIVNDFQKGDIAEGYSVSREKKESFPLTVTSAQKNPTAFYLCASSTAVLHGSYTFGSGTRLTVV.